Below are 19 T cell receptor beta chains sequenced from a single sample in a study of Ad26.COV2.S vaccination and SARS-CoV-2 variants. As for treatment: around 19 received Ad26.COV2.S at low or high dose, single or two shots; 5 received placebo; per-sample allocation not given. Samples came from day 63 after the first vaccine or placebo injection. Sequencing used immunoSEQ multiplex PCR; TCRdb keeps in-frame clones, though not all of them. This table holds some 340,000 clones, about 85% found once. The input for sequencing was peripheral blood, taken in a trial of Ad26.COV2.S vaccine versus placebo. These receptors originate from a person between 18 and 60 years old who received the Ad26.COV2.S COVID-19 vaccine or a placebo.

CDR3 sequence reads: CASSAIPGVGYTF. In DNA form, the CDR3 reads TGTGCCAGCAGCGCCATCCCAGGGGTGGGCTACACCTTC. This chain connects TRBV7-3 to TRBJ1-2; a possible D gene is TRBD1 (6 bases). Per germline, CDR1 SGHTA and CDR2 FQGTGA. This CDR3 spans 13 amino acids. Deletions cut 5 bases from V and 8 bases from J, with 15 bases between.

The gene calls are TRBV2 and TRBJ1-6; 10 bases fit TRBD1. The V gene end was trimmed by 9 bases and the J gene end by 6 bases; junction bases not matched to a gene: 8. Germline V gene sequence: CDR1 SNHLY, CDR2 FYNNEI. The CDR3 has 15 amino acids. CDR3 sequence: CASNTGTGVNSPLHF. The DNA for the CDR3 is TGTGCCAGTAACACCGGGACAGGGGTTAATTCACCCCTCCACTTT.

The chain uses TRBV19 and TRBJ1-4; 7 bases align to TRBD1. The CDR3 loop spans 16 amino acids. Germline CDR1 LNHDA, CDR2 SQIVND (reference sequence). J was trimmed by 1 base and V by 3 bases; bases with no gene match: 5. The CDR3 region has the DNA TGTGCCAGTAGTATGGGCAGGGGGTTAACTAATGAAAAACTGTTTTTT. Translated: CASSMGRGLTNEKLFF.

The chain uses TRBV2 and TRBJ1-2; D is uncertain. Germline-derived CDR1 and CDR2 are SNHLY and FYNNEI. V was cut by 6 bases and J by 6 bases, with 23 bases left in between. The CDR3 covers 16 residues. CDR3 coding DNA: TGTGCCAGCAGCGAAACTGGACTGCCTACCGGACATGGCTACACCTTC. Its translation is CASSETGLPTGHGYTF.

The J gene is TRBJ1-4, the V gene TRBV24-1; no definite D call. Germline V gene data show CDR1 as KGHDR and CDR2 as SFDVKD. The CDR3 extends over 14 amino acids. Trimming cost V 2 bases and J 8 bases, with 11 bases left between them. The CDR3 reads CATSDSQDGEKLFF. DNA for the CDR3: TGTGCCACCAGTGATTCCCAGGACGGGGAAAAACTGTTTTTT.

This clone has only one observation. The chain uses TRBV28 and TRBJ2-3, with 14 bases matching TRBD2. V lost 8 bases, J lost 7 bases, and 11 bases stayed unmatched. The CDR3 covers 16 residues. Germline V gene sequence: CDR1 MDHEN, CDR2 SYDVKM. This CDR3 reads CASRPPGLAGAYTQYF. As DNA, the CDR3 is TGTGCCAGCCGACCCCCGGGACTAGCGGGGGCATATACGCAGTATTTT.

The rearrangement links TRBV6-5 to TRBJ2-3, with 9 bases that match TRBD1. CDR3 length: 15 residues. Germline V CDR1 and CDR2: MNHEY, SVGAGI. V dropped 2 bases and J dropped 1; count of bases not matched to a gene: 1. The CDR3 sequence: CASSYRDRGTDTQYF. In nucleotides, the CDR3 is TGTGCCAGCAGTTACCGGGACAGGGGCACAGATACGCAGTATTTT.

The chain carries TRBV7-6 and TRBJ1-1; D perhaps matches TRBD1 (6 bases). Trimming pared 1 base from V and 1 base from J, leaving 13 bases between. Germline V gives CDR1 SGHVS, CDR2 FNYEAQ. This CDR3 has 16 residues. CDR3 sequence: CASSLGPQGTNTEAFF. The CDR3 region has the DNA TGTGCCAGCAGCTTAGGGCCGCAGGGGACGAACACTGAAGCTTTCTTT.

This chain uses TRBV24-1 with TRBJ2-5, with D hard to call. The CDR3 consists of 13 residues. Germline CDR1 KGHDR, CDR2 SFDVKD. V was shortened by 3 bases and J by 5 bases, with 9 bases between the two germline ends. The DNA of the CDR3 is TGTGCCACCAGTGATCCTGGACGGGAGACCCAGTACTTC. Protein: CATSDPGRETQYF.

Only a few counts were recorded for this clone. The chain recombines TRBV10-3 with TRBJ2-1; 8 nucleotides match TRBD2. Germline loops: CDR1 ENHRY, CDR2 SYGVKD. Trimming took 5 bases from V and 6 from J; bases not matched to a gene: 9. The CDR3 loop spans 15 amino acids. In DNA, the CDR3 is TGTGCCATCAGTCCCAAGACTAGCGTGTTCAATGAGCAGTTCTTC. It codes for CAISPKTSVFNEQFF.

The rearrangement links TRBV5-6 to TRBJ2-4; D remains unclear. V lost 1 base to trimming and J lost 6 bases, with 11 bases between them. Germline lookup yields CDR1 SGHDT and CDR2 YYEEEE. The length of the CDR3 is 14 residues. The CDR3 coding sequence is TGTGCCAGCAGCTTGCCCGGGTCCGGAAACATTCAGTACTTC. This translates into CASSLPGSGNIQYF.

The chain carries TRBV4-1 and TRBJ2-5; TRBD2 matches at 7 bases. V trimming: 1 base; J trimming: 2 bases; junction bases outside the gene matches: 4. The CDR3 sequence is 15 residues long. The germline gives CDR1 MGHRA, CDR2 YSYEKL. CDR3 loop: CASSQGPSGQETQYF. The CDR3 DNA sequence: TGCGCCAGCAGCCAAGGACCTAGCGGACAAGAGACCCAGTACTTC.

The V call is TRBV27, the J call TRBJ2-1, with D uncertain. Germline CDR1 is MNHEY and CDR2 is SMNVEV (reference sequence). CDR3 length equals 13 residues. V shed 3 bases and J shed 4 bases, with 7 bases lying between them. As DNA, the CDR3 is TGTGCCAGCAGTTTTACAGTTTACAATGAGCAGTTCTTC. Its protein is CASSFTVYNEQFF.

J is TRBJ2-7 and V is TRBV15; the D gene is possibly TRBD2 (5 bases). In germline, CDR1 is LNHNV, CDR2 YYDKDF (reference sequence). The CDR3 extends over 12 amino acids. V lost 4 bases to trimming and J lost 3 bases, with 7 bases between them. The CDR3 sequence: CATSTSNYEQYF. Written as DNA, the CDR3 is TGTGCCACCAGCACTAGCAACTACGAGCAGTACTTC.

This rearrangement joins TRBV9 to TRBJ2-7, with 8 bases that match TRBD2. In germline, CDR1 is SGDLS, CDR2 YYNGEE. The CDR3 consists of 13 residues. V shed 2 bases, J shed 5 bases, and the junction held 3 bases outside the gene matches. The CDR3 protein is CASSVGGVHEQYF. DNA of the CDR3: TGTGCCAGCAGCGTCGGGGGGGTTCACGAGCAGTACTTC.

In the case of this clone: Within the sample, other DNA sequences also encode this same CDR3. The rearrangement uses TRBV7-3 and TRBJ2-1; D is undetermined. The CDR3 runs 11 residues. V gave up 2 bases and J gave up 6 bases, with 2 bases separating them. Germline lookup yields CDR1 SGHTA and CDR2 FQGTGA. CDR3 amino acids: CASSLGNEQFF. The CDR3 DNA is TGTGCCAGCAGCTTAGGCAATGAGCAGTTCTTC.

V is TRBV7-8 and J is TRBJ1-5; weak D call: TRBD1 (5 bases). The CDR3 totals 15 residues. Germline loops: CDR1 SGHVS, CDR2 FQNEAQ. Trimming left V 1 base short and J 4 bases short, with 11 bases between. The CDR3 region is CASSLVATANQPQHF. DNA for the CDR3: TGTGCCAGCAGCTTAGTTGCGACAGCTAATCAGCCCCAGCATTTT.

The chain is built from TRBV5-4 and TRBJ2-1, with TRBD2 matching 11 bases. The CDR3 extends over 16 amino acids. V gave up 5 bases and J gave up 5 bases; unmatched junction bases: 9. The germline V gene encodes CDR1 SGHNT and CDR2 YYREEE (reference sequence). The CDR3 loop is CASSRGVTSGDNEQFF. The DNA for the CDR3 is TGTGCCAGCAGTAGAGGGGTGACTAGCGGGGACAATGAGCAGTTCTTC.

This chain joins TRBV3-1 (or the pseudogene TRBV3-2) and TRBJ1-2, with 7 bases aligning to TRBD1. Germline CDR1 is LGHDT and CDR2 is YNNKEL (reference sequence). CDR3 length equals 13 residues. The V segment lost 2 bases and the J segment 7 bases; nucleotides outside the gene matches: 4. This chain's CDR3 is CASSQTGAGGYTF. The DNA for the CDR3 is TGTGCCAGCAGCCAAACAGGGGCGGGTGGCTACACCTTC.